The clone carrying this T cell receptor (beta chain) has a count of ten or more. Its antigen remains unknown. This specimen belongs to a study of T cells after yellow fever vaccination. Germline V gene lookup returns CDR1 SQVTM and CDR2 ANQGSEA. This CDR3 comprises 12 residues. Trimming took off 4 bases at V and 4 bases at J, with 9 bases between the two ends. General observations from the study: Post-booster samples contained most primary-vaccination clones (approximately 96% CD4, roughly 88% CD8).

Template-switching 5'RACE yielded the TCR cDNA; a universal primer site and UMIs were added in the process. TCRdb itself ran the 5' RACE reads through MiXCR, one entry per CDR3 protein. Of about 220,000 distinct CDR3 sequences in the sample, around 3.1% were seen once. The V and J genes are TRBV29-1 and TRBJ2-3; D ambiguous. The specimen was CD4+ T cells sorted from PBMCs, collected 10 days after the yellow fever booster vaccination. The TCR was taken from a young man who received the YFV17D yellow fever vaccine. DNA of the CDR3: TGCAGCGTTGGTACGGAGTCAGATACGCAGTATTTT. This encodes CSVGTESDTQYF.